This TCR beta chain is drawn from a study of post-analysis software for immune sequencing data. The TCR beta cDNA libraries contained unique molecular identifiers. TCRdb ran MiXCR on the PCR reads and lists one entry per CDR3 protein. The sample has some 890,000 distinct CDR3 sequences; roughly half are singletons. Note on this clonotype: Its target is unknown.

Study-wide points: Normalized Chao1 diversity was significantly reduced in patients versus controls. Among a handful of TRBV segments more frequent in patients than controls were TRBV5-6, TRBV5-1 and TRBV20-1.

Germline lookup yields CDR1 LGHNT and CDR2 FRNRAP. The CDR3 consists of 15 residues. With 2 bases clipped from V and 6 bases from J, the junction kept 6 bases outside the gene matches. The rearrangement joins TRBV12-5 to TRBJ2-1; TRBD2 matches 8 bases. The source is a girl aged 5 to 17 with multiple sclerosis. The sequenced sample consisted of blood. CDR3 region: CASGLRGLDGNEQFF. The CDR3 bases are TGTGCTAGTGGTTTGAGGGGACTAGACGGCAATGAGCAGTTCTTC.